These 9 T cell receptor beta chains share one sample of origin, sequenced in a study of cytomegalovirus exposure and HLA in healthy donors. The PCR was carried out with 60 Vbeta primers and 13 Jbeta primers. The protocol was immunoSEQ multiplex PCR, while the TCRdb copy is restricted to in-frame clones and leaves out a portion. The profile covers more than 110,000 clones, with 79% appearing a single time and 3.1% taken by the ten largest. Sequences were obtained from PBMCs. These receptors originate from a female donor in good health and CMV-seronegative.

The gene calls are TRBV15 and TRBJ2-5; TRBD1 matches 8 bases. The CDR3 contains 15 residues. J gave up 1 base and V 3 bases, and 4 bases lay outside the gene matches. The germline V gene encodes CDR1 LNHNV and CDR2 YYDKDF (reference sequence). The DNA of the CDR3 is TGTGCCACCAGCAGGGGGACAGGCTCCCAAGAGACCCAGTACTTC. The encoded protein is CATSRGTGSQETQYF.

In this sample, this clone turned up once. CDR3 sequence reads: CASSEGGLYGYTF. The CDR3, as DNA: TGCGCCAGCAGTGAAGGGGGCCTCTATGGCTACACCTTC. The chain has TRBV10-2 and TRBJ1-2, with 7 bases fitting TRBD1. Unmatched junction bases numbered 2, after V lost 3 bases and J lost 4 bases. CDR1 WSHSY and CDR2 SAAADI come from the germline V gene. The CDR3 is made up of 13 amino acids.

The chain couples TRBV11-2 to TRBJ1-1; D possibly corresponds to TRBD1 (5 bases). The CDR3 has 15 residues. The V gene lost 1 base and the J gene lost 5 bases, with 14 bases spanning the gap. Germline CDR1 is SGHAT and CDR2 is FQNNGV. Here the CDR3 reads CASSLVGQGETEAFF. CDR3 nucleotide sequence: TGTGCCAGCAGCTTAGTCGGCCAGGGCGAGACTGAAGCTTTCTTT.

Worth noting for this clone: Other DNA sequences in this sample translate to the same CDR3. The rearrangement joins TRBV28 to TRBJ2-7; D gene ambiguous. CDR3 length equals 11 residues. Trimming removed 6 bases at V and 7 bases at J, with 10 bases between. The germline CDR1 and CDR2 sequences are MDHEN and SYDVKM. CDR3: CASRKDNEQYF. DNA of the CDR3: TGTGCCAGCAGAAAAGACAATGAGCAGTACTTC.

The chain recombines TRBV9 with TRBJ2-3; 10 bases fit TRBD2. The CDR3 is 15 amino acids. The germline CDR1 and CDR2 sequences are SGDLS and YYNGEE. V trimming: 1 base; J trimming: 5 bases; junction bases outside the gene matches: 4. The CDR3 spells CASSVTWTSGDTQYF. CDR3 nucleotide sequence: TGTGCCAGCAGCGTAACCTGGACTAGCGGAGATACGCAGTATTTT.

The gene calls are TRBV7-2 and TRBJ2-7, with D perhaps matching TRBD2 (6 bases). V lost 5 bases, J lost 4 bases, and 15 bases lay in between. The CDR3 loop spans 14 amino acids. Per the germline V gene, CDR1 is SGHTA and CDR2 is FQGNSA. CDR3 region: CASSPGTERYEQYF. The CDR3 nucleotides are TGTGCCAGCAGCCCCGGGACTGAGCGATACGAGCAGTACTTC. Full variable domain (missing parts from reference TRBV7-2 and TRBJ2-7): GAGVSQSPSNKVTEKGKDVELRCDPISGHTALYWYRQSLGQGLEFLIYFQGNSAPDKSGLPSDRFSAERTGGSVSTLTIQRTQQEDSAVYLCASSPGTERYEQYFGPGTRLTVT.

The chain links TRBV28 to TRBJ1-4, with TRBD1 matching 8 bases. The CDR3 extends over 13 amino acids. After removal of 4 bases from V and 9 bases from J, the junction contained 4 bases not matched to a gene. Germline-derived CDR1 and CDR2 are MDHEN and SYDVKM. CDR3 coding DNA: TGTGCCAGCAGTTCGACAGGGGAGCAAAAACTGTTTTTT. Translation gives CASSSTGEQKLFF.

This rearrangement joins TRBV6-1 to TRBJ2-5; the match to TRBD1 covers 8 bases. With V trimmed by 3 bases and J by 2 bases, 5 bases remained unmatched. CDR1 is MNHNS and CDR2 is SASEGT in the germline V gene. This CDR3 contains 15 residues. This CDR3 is CASSDRDRNQETQYF. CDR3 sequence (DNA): TGTGCCAGCAGTGATCGGGACAGGAATCAAGAGACCCAGTACTTC.

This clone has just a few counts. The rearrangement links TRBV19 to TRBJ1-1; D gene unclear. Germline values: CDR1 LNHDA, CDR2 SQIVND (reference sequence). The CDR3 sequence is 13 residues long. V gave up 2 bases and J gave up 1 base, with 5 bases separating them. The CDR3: CASSISGNTEAFF. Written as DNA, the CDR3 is TGTGCCAGTAGTATATCAGGGAACACTGAAGCTTTCTTT.